Each of the 30 T cell receptor beta chains below was sequenced from the same sample in a study of vaccination effects on CD4 cells after COVID-19. Clones were read by immunoSEQ multiplex PCR, and TCRdb kept only the in-frame ones, dropping some. The sample includes about 13,000 clones, 73% of them seen just once. Prior to sequencing, the ViraFEST assay stimulated PBMC with viral peptide pools, which expanded the antigen-specific CD4+ T cells. Investigators separated out CD4+ T cells once about eleven days of culture had passed. The person acquired a PCR-confirmed SARS-CoV-2 infection between March and December 2020. BNT162b2 vaccine or mRNA-1273 vaccine was given to participants in two doses. The antigens of these receptors remain unknown. The specimen was CD4+ T cells from PBMCs cultured with HCoV-NL63 spike peptides, collected after COVID-19 vaccination. These receptor sequences come from a human donor who had a prior SARS-CoV-2 infection.

The count of this clone is one. V gene TRBV2 combines with J gene TRBJ1-6; a weak D match, TRBD1 (6 bases). The CDR3 runs to 13 residues. CDR1 is SNHLY and CDR2 is FYNNEI in the germline V gene. Trimming took 2 bases from V and 10 from J, leaving 9 bases between them. The chain's CDR3 is CASSERQESPLHF. The CDR3 DNA reads as TGTGCCAGCAGTGAACGACAGGAATCACCCCTCCACTTT.

This sequence joins TRBV3-1 (or the pseudogene TRBV3-2) and TRBJ2-3, with D possibly TRBD1 on 5 matching bases. Germline-derived CDR1 and CDR2 are LGHDT and YNNKEL (reference sequence). The CDR3 covers 14 residues. The V end lost 3 bases, the J end lost 4 bases, and 11 bases lay between the germline ends. The CDR3 bases are TGTGCCAGCAGCCAGCGTCAGGGATCAGATACGCAGTATTTT. Translating gives CASSQRQGSDTQYF.

The chain employs TRBV9 and TRBJ2-3; a weak D match, TRBD1 (6 bases). The CDR3 extends over 16 amino acids. Trimming left V 3 bases short and J 2 bases short, with 16 bases between. The germline CDR1 and CDR2 sequences are SGDLS and YYNGEE. CDR3 protein: CASSAAGTLYTDTQYF. As DNA, the CDR3 is TGTGCCAGCAGCGCCGCCGGGACACTCTACACAGATACGCAGTATTTT.

The V call is TRBV7-2, the J call TRBJ2-7, with a weak D call TRBD2 (6 bases). V lost 3 bases and J 6 bases, leaving 15 bases between the germline ends. The length of the CDR3 is 14 residues. Germline V CDR1 and CDR2: SGHTA, FQGNSA. CDR3 in amino acids: CASSFQRGWGEQYF. The CDR3 DNA sequence: TGTGCCAGCAGCTTTCAACGGGGGTGGGGCGAGCAGTACTTC.

This rearrangement joins TRBV25-1 to TRBJ2-1; TRBD2 matches at 10 bases. CDR1 is MGHDK and CDR2 is SYGVNS in the germline V gene. The CDR3 is 17 residues long. With V trimmed by 5 bases and J by 6 bases, 13 bases remained unmatched. DNA for the CDR3: TGTGCCAGCAGTAGGCTAGCGGGAGTGAATTACTTCAATGAGCAGTTCTTC. Amino acid sequence: CASSRLAGVNYFNEQFF.

The rearrangement uses TRBV11-3 and TRBJ2-1, with TRBD2 identical over 9 bases. Germline CDR1 is SGHNT and CDR2 is YENEEA. There are 18 residues in the CDR3. Trimming cost V 5 bases and J 0 bases; bases outside gene matches: 11. Here the CDR3 DNA reads TGTGCCAGCAGCCCGGGGTCGACTAGCGGTCTCTCCTACAATGAGCAGTTCTTC. Its translation is CASSPGSTSGLSYNEQFF.

This clone appeared a few times. The J gene is TRBJ1-6, the V gene TRBV4-2; no clear D. In germline, CDR1 is LGHNA, CDR2 YNFKEQ. The CDR3 length is 13 residues. The V gene lost 0 bases and the J gene lost 7 bases, with 4 bases spanning the gap. Here the CDR3 reads CASSQESNSPLHF. Here the CDR3 DNA reads TGTGCCAGCAGCCAAGAATCCAATTCACCCCTCCACTTT.

This chain connects TRBV5-1 to TRBJ2-7, with 11 bases that match TRBD2. There are 16 residues in the CDR3. Trimming removed 4 bases from V and 3 bases from J; junction bases left unmatched: 9. CDR1 is SGHRS, CDR2 YFSETQ, per germline. The CDR3 loop is CASSPTSGGLDYEQYF. In nucleotides, the CDR3 is TGCGCCAGCAGCCCAACTAGCGGGGGCCTTGACTACGAGCAGTACTTC.

The chain couples TRBV10-2 to TRBJ2-7; TRBD2 might be the D (5 bases). CDR3 length: 13 residues. The V and J ends lost 7 bases and 6 bases respectively, with 16 bases between them. CDR1 is WSHSY and CDR2 is SAAADI in the germline V gene. CDR3 DNA: TGCGCCAGCAAACGAGGCGAGGGTTCCGAGCAGTACTTC. Amino acids: CASKRGEGSEQYF.

The chain has TRBV5-8 and TRBJ2-1, with 8 bases lining up with TRBD2. Germline V gene lookup returns CDR1 SGHTS and CDR2 YDEGEE. The V and J ends lost 0 bases and 7 bases, in that order; junction bases with no gene match: 12. This CDR3 spans 17 amino acids. The chain's CDR3 is CASSLDDGGAIFNEQFF. As DNA, the CDR3 is TGTGCCAGCAGCTTGGATGACGGGGGGGCTATTTTTAATGAGCAGTTCTTC.

The V call is TRBV5-4, the J call TRBJ2-3; 13 bases map to TRBD2. The CDR3 covers 18 residues. Germline CDR1 SGHNT, CDR2 YYREEE (reference sequence). V was clipped by 4 bases and J by 0 bases; unmatched bases: 8. The CDR3 DNA sequence: TGTGCCAGCAGCGCAGGACTAGCGGGGGTCACTAGCACAGATACGCAGTATTTT. This sequence encodes CASSAGLAGVTSTDTQYF.

The chain is built from TRBV5-1 and TRBJ2-5; D not resolved. There are 13 residues in the CDR3. V dropped 1 base and J dropped 3 bases, with 7 bases sitting between them. CDR1 and CDR2 (germline): SGHRS, YFSETQ. The CDR3 spells CASSLITEETQYF. The DNA for the CDR3 is TGCGCCAGCAGCTTGATAACCGAAGAGACCCAGTACTTC.

The V gene is TRBV7-2, the J gene TRBJ2-3; tentatively, D is TRBD2 (5 bases). The CDR3 length is 14 residues. Germline V lookup: CDR1 SGHTA, CDR2 FQGNSA. V was pared by 2 bases and J by 3 bases, with 9 bases between. The CDR3, as DNA: TGTGCCAGCAGCTTATCGGTAGCGACAGATACGCAGTATTTT. Encoded protein: CASSLSVATDTQYF.

The chain links TRBV3-1 (or the pseudogene TRBV3-2) to TRBJ2-3; no reliable D call. The germline gives CDR1 LGHDT, CDR2 YNNKEL (reference sequence). The CDR3 consists of 14 residues. Trimming pared 2 bases from V and 5 bases from J, leaving 11 bases between. The CDR3 protein is CASSQRGPGDTQYF. The CDR3 DNA reads TGTGCCAGCAGCCAACGTGGGCCGGGAGATACGCAGTATTTT.

For the CDR3, the DNA is TGTGCCAGCAGCCAAGTGAGCGGATTAGGGAACGGGGAGCTGTTTTTT. This encodes CASSQVSGLGNGELFF. This rearrangement joins TRBV3-1 (or the pseudogene TRBV3-2) to TRBJ2-2, with a possible D match to TRBD2 (5 bases). CDR1 and CDR2 (germline): LGHDT, YNNKEL (reference sequence). With 1 base removed from V and 7 bases from J, the gap between germline ends came to 16 bases. The CDR3 runs 16 residues.

The DNA of the CDR3 is TGTGCCAGCTCACGGGACTTGTCTGAAGCTTTCTTT. Residues: CASSRDLSEAFF. The chain links TRBV18 to TRBJ1-1, with a possible D match to TRBD1 (5 bases). The CDR3 runs 12 residues. The ends were cut back, 4 bases at V and 6 bases at J, with 9 bases in the middle. In germline, CDR1 is KGHSH, CDR2 LQKENI.

The J gene is TRBJ2-7, the V gene TRBV4-3; 15 bases agree with TRBD2. Germline V gene sequence: CDR1 LGHNA, CDR2 YSLEER. The CDR3 totals 18 residues. Unmatched junction bases numbered 7, after V lost 4 bases and J lost 0 bases. This CDR3 is CASSLGLAGGDPSYEQYF. The CDR3 DNA is TGCGCCAGCAGCCTGGGACTAGCGGGAGGAGATCCCTCCTACGAGCAGTACTTC.

The chain carries TRBV10-3 and TRBJ1-2; D call uncertain. Germline lookup yields CDR1 ENHRY and CDR2 SYGVKD. The CDR3 extends over 12 amino acids. V shed 5 bases and J shed 4 bases, with 8 bases lying between them. CDR3 DNA sequence: TGTGCCATCAGTAACAGTACCTATGGCTACACCTTC. This encodes CAISNSTYGYTF.

This clone has only one observation. The chain has TRBV9 and TRBJ2-5; TRBD2 aligns across 10 bases. This CDR3 has 15 amino acids. CDR1 and CDR2 from the germline V gene are SGDLS and YYNGEE. V dropped 7 bases and J dropped 4; count of bases not matched to a gene: 10. The CDR3 sequence: CASAQAGGPIETQYF. The CDR3 DNA follows: TGTGCCAGCGCGCAAGCGGGGGGGCCAATAGAGACCCAGTACTTC.

This chain connects TRBV3-1 (or the pseudogene TRBV3-2) to TRBJ2-1; 13 nucleotides match TRBD2. CDR3 length equals 15 residues. The ends lost 4 bases at V and 5 bases at J; junction bases unmatched: 2. Per germline, CDR1 LGHDT and CDR2 YNNKEL (reference sequence). The DNA for the CDR3 is TGTGCCAGCAGCCGGGGACTAGCGGGAAACAATGAGCAGTTCTTC. This sequence encodes CASSRGLAGNNEQFF.

The rearrangement links TRBV2 to TRBJ2-2; no clear D. The length of the CDR3 is 11 residues. Germline V CDR1 and CDR2: SNHLY, FYNNEI. V was shortened by 6 bases and J by 6 bases, with 5 bases between the two germline ends. This chain's CDR3 is CASRLPGELFF. Here the CDR3 DNA reads TGTGCCAGCAGGCTGCCCGGGGAGCTGTTTTTT.

The gene calls are TRBV20-1 and TRBJ1-1; D is undetermined. Trimming took 5 bases from V and 2 from J, leaving 6 bases between them. This CDR3 contains 11 residues. Germline values: CDR1 DFQATT, CDR2 SNEGSKA (reference sequence). The CDR3 nucleotides are TGCAGTGCTTTGATCAACACTGAAGCTTTCTTT. The encoded protein is CSALINTEAFF.

The chain is built from TRBV7-8 and TRBJ1-5; D unresolved. Deletions cut 1 base from V and 8 bases from J, with 6 bases between. The CDR3 consists of 12 residues. Germline V gene sequence: CDR1 SGHVS, CDR2 FQNEAQ. The CDR3: CASSLGSKPQHF. The CDR3 coding sequence is TGTGCCAGCAGCTTAGGGAGCAAGCCCCAGCATTTT. The whole variable domain, filled in from reference TRBV7-8 and TRBJ1-5, reads GAGVSQSPRYKVAKRGQDVALRCDPISGHVSLFWYQQALGQGPEFLTYFQNEAQLDKSGLPSDRFFAERPEGSVSTLKIQRTQQEDSAVYLCASSLGSKPQHFGDGTRLSIL.

The rearrangement joins TRBV24-1 to TRBJ2-1; 14 bases agree with TRBD2. Germline V gives CDR1 KGHDR, CDR2 SFDVKD. The CDR3 contains 17 residues. The V segment lost 0 bases and the J segment 7 bases; nucleotides outside the gene matches: 4. The DNA for the CDR3 is TGTGCCACCAGTGATTTGGTGACTAGCGGGAGGGGAAATGAGCAGTTCTTC. Translated: CATSDLVTSGRGNEQFF.

The V and J genes are TRBV27 and TRBJ2-5; D perhaps matches TRBD1 (5 bases). Per the germline V gene, CDR1 is MNHEY and CDR2 is SMNVEV (reference sequence). The CDR3 covers 15 residues. Between the trimmed V and J ends, which lost 6 bases and 5 bases, there was a span of 19 bases. The CDR3 reads CASREAGSLGETQYF. For the CDR3, the DNA is TGTGCCAGCAGGGAAGCAGGGTCGTTGGGGGAGACCCAGTACTTC.

V usage is TRBV5-6 and J usage is TRBJ1-2; 8 positions match TRBD1. V lost 5 bases, J lost 0 bases, and 3 bases stayed unmatched. This CDR3 contains 14 residues. CDR1 is SGHDT, CDR2 YYEEEE, per germline. CDR3 amino acids: CASRKTGANYGYTF. In DNA, the CDR3 is TGTGCCAGCAGAAAGACAGGGGCTAACTATGGCTACACCTTC.

The chain couples TRBV5-1 to TRBJ2-3, with D possibly being TRBD1 (5 bases). With 2 bases removed from V and 0 bases from J, the gap between germline ends came to 13 bases. The CDR3 is 16 residues long. Germline CDR1 is SGHRS and CDR2 is YFSETQ. CDR3 sequence reads: CASSFGAGPSTDTQYF. The CDR3, as DNA: TGCGCCAGCAGCTTCGGCGCAGGGCCTAGCACAGATACGCAGTATTTT.

The CDR3 DNA sequence: TGTGCCAGCAGCTTAGCCGGGCTCTATGGCTACACCTTC. It codes for CASSLAGLYGYTF. The J gene is TRBJ1-2, the V gene TRBV7-2; D is ambiguous. The CDR3 is 13 amino acids. V lost 0 bases and J 4 bases, leaving 6 bases between the germline ends. Germline CDR1 and CDR2: SGHTA and FQGNSA. The entire variable domain, with the rest obtained from reference TRBV7-2 and TRBJ1-2, is as follows: GAGVSQSPSNKVTEKGKDVELRCDPISGHTALYWYRQSLGQGLEFLIYFQGNSAPDKSGLPSDRFSAERTGGSVSTLTIQRTQQEDSAVYLCASSLAGLYGYTFGSGTRLTVV.

V is TRBV28 and J is TRBJ1-6, with 7 bases fitting TRBD1. CDR1 and CDR2 from the germline V gene are MDHEN and SYDVKM. The CDR3 consists of 14 residues. With 6 bases clipped from V and 8 bases from J, the junction kept 7 bases outside the gene matches. CDR3 sequence reads: CASSLDREDSPLHF. In DNA, the CDR3 is TGTGCCAGCAGCCTAGACAGGGAAGATTCACCCCTCCACTTT.

V and J are TRBV3-1 (or the pseudogene TRBV3-2) and TRBJ2-1, with 8 bases lining up with TRBD2. The length of the CDR3 is 15 residues. The V gene end was trimmed by 4 bases and the J gene end by 9 bases; junction bases not matched to a gene: 11. Germline CDR1 reads LGHDT; CDR2 reads YNNKEL (reference sequence). The CDR3 spells CASSPRGGPISEQFF. The DNA for the CDR3 is TGTGCCAGCAGCCCCCGGGGGGGCCCTATAAGTGAGCAGTTCTTC.